Sequencing of this TCR beta chain was carried out in a study of early T cells in non-severe SARS-CoV-2 infection. TCRdb itself ran the 5' RACE reads through MiXCR, one entry per CDR3 protein. The sample gives about 110,000 distinct CDR3 sequences, 9% to 13% of which show up once; around 3.2% is in the top ten. Per the germline V gene, CDR1 is SGHRS and CDR2 is YFSETQ. Trimming stripped 0 bases from V and 3 bases from J, with 28 bases between. The length of the CDR3 is 20 residues. This clonotype was counted only a few times. V gene TRBV5-1 combines with J gene TRBJ2-7; D is unresolved. The sequence derives from an adult who was a healthcare worker with PCR-confirmed SARS-CoV-2 infection or an uninfected control (not recorded which). Sequenced: whole blood. In DNA form, the CDR3 reads TGCGCCAGCAGCTTGGCATCTCGGCGGCCCCAGAGTACTTTTTTCTACGAGCAGTACTTC. Encoded protein: CASSLASRRPQSTFFYEQYF.